A selection of T cell receptor beta chains follows, all from one sample in a study of cytomegalovirus exposure and HLA in healthy donors. Measured with immunoSEQ multiplex PCR; TCRdb has only the in-frame clones, and not every one. The sample carries roughly 140,000 clones, around 79% recorded once. Sequenced: PBMCs. Every receptor here comes from a male donor in good health and CMV-seronegative. CDR3s include the opening cysteine and the closing phenylalanine or tryptophan. A D gene is named only where the DNA matches it firmly. The listing skips clone size in some rows; elsewhere it reads once, few, many or a size class.

V	size	J	D	DNA	CDR3
TRBV19	NA	TRBJ1-2	NA	TGTGCCAGTAGTATAGTTGACAGCTATGGCTACACCTTC	CASSIVDSYGYTF
TRBV5-1	NA	TRBJ1-5	TRBD1	TGCGCCAACCAAGATCCGGACAGGGGGTTTTATAGCAATCAGCCCCAGCATTTT	CANQDPDRGFYSNQPQHF
TRBV5-1	NA	TRBJ1-1	TRBD1	TGCGCCAGCGACCCTGGGACAGCTATGAACACTGAAGCTTTCTTT	CASDPGTAMNTEAFF
TRBV4-2	NA	TRBJ2-7	TRBD2	TGTGCCAGCAGCCAAGGGTTCACTAGCGGGAACCACGAGCAGTACTTC	CASSQGFTSGNHEQYF
TRBV5-1	NA	TRBJ2-2	NA	TGCGCCAGCAACTCCCCTCAGGTGGCCGGGGAGCTGTTTTTT	CASNSPQVAGELFF
TRBV5-1	NA	TRBJ1-2	TRBD1	TGCGCCAGCAGCCGGGGACAGGGGGCAGACTATGGCTACACCTTC	CASSRGQGADYGYTF
TRBV15	once	TRBJ2-5	NA	TGTGCCACCAGCGCAGAGGTGGAGACCCAGTACTTC	CATSAEVETQYF
TRBV7-9	NA	TRBJ1-1	NA	TGTTCCAGCAGCATTCCGGGGGGCACTGAAGCTTTCTTT	CSSSIPGGTEAFF
TRBV4-3	NA	TRBJ2-1	NA	TGCGCCAGCAGCCAAGATGGGGAGGGGGGGCCCGATGAGCAGTTCTTC	CASSQDGEGGPDEQFF
TRBV6-5	NA	TRBJ2-7	TRBD2	TGTGCCAGCAGCCTTAAAGCGGGAGGCTCCTACGAGCAGTACTTC	CASSLKAGGSYEQYF
TRBV7-7	once	TRBJ2-5	TRBD1	TGTGCCAGCAGCCCACAGGGGGCCGGGGAGACCCAGTACTTC	CASSPQGAGETQYF
TRBV7-9	NA	TRBJ2-7	TRBD1	TGTTCCAGCAGCAACACAGGGGAGTCCACCTACGAGCAGTACTTC	CSSSNTGESTYEQYF